The subject of this entry is one TCR beta chain. The source of the sample is a study of T cell responses to AZD1222 COVID-19 vaccine. Study-level information: Analyses pooled second doses at about 4 or about 12 weeks.

Some clones are missing from TCRdb's copy, which holds only in-frame ones; the method was immunoSEQ multiplex PCR. The sample gives around 88,000 clones, approximately 87% of which show up once; roughly 7.7% is in the top ten. Germline V CDR1 and CDR2: SGHDT, YYEEEE. The CDR3 sequence is 14 residues long. Trimming removed 0 bases from V and 2 bases from J, with 5 bases in between. The chain uses TRBV5-6 and TRBJ1-4, with no clear D. The material was peripheral blood, obtained on day 0 of AZD1222 vaccination. The receptor's source is an adult in good health. CDR3 DNA: TGTGCCAGCAGCTTGGTGGGTACTAATGAAAAACTGTTTTTT. This encodes CASSLVGTNEKLFF.